Below, 26 T cell receptor beta chains from the same sample are listed, as sequenced in a study of blood T cells in healthy people across ages. The use of a sample-barcoded 5' primer and a J-beta primer mix characterized a second PCR of about 6 to 11 cycles. One entry per CDR3 protein, called by TCRdb with MiXCR from the 5' RACE reads. The table lists roughly 1.6 million distinct CDR3 sequences, 34% of them singletons. The specimen sequenced was blood. The receptors stem from a woman aged 25 to 39 in good health.

As for this clonotype: One junction end does not reproduce the germline sequence, and a read error may be involved. The chain uses TRBV4-1 and TRBJ2-1; D not resolved. CDR3 size: 14 residues. Germline lookup yields CDR1 MGHRA and CDR2 YSYEKL. CDR3: CASSQVLQYNERFF. The DNA of the CDR3 is TGCGCCAGCAGCCAAGTACTGCAGTACAATGAGCGGTTCTTC.

The rearrangement links TRBV20-1 to TRBJ2-3; 10 nucleotides line up with TRBD1. CDR3 length: 15 residues. V was pared by 2 bases and J by 6 bases, with 8 bases of the junction left unmatched. Germline CDR1 reads DFQATT; CDR2 reads SNEGSKA (reference sequence). The CDR3 nucleotides are TGCAGTGCTAGACGACCCGGGACAGGGGACGATACGCAGTATTTT. It specifies CSARRPGTGDDTQYF.

This clonotype has a count of ten or more. The rearrangement joins TRBV13 to TRBJ2-1; D ambiguous. CDR3 size: 13 residues. Germline V gene sequence: CDR1 PRHDT, CDR2 FYEKMQ (reference sequence). V lost 3 bases to trimming and J lost 8 bases, with 11 bases between them. CDR3 nucleotide sequence: TGTGCCAGCAGCTTGGCATCTGGACATGAGCAGTTCTTC. Encoded protein: CASSLASGHEQFF. Combining the CDR3 with reference TRBV13 and TRBJ2-1 gives the whole variable domain AAGVIQSPRHLIKEKRETATLKCYPIPRHDTVYWYQQGPGQDPQFLISFYEKMQSDKGSIPDRFSAQQFSDYHSELNMSSLELGDSALYFCASSLASGHEQFFGPGTRLTVL.

This clonotype came up once. A much bigger clone sits one base away, suggesting this may be a read error. The genes are TRBV29-1 and TRBJ2-7; TRBD1 matches at 7 bases. Per germline, CDR1 SQVTM and CDR2 ANQGSEA. The length of the CDR3 is 14 residues. CDR3 amino acids: CNVDGDSASYEQYF. The CDR3 DNA is TGCAACGTTGACGGGGACAGCGCATCCTACGAGCAGTACTTC.

Comments on this clonotype: A read error may produce the germline difference seen at one junction end. The gene calls are TRBV20-1 and TRBJ2-1; 8 bases are a match to TRBD1. The CDR3 consists of 14 residues. Germline CDR1 reads DFQATT; CDR2 reads SNEGSKA (reference sequence). The CDR3 DNA follows: TGCAGTGCCCTTCCTGGGACAGGCAAAAATGAGCGGTTCTTC. This encodes CSALPGTGKNERFF.

Notes on this clonotype: Being one base from a much bigger clone, this may be a read error. V gene TRBV28 combines with J gene TRBJ2-3; 10 bases fit TRBD1. Germline loops: CDR1 MDHEN, CDR2 SYDVKM. V was clipped by 10 bases and J by 4 bases; unmatched bases: 11. The CDR3 spans 15 residues. CDR3 sequence: CATQGQGRIADTQYF. The DNA of the CDR3 is TGTGCCACCCAGGGACAGGGGCGGATCGCAGATACGCAGTATTTT.

V gene TRBV7-2 combines with J gene TRBJ1-1; 8 bases map to TRBD1. This CDR3 is built from 17 residues. J lost 4 bases, V lost 0 bases, and 10 bases had no gene match. The V gene's germline CDR1 is SGHTA and CDR2 FQGNSA. CDR3 residues: CASSLASFRTGSTEAFF. The CDR3, as DNA: TGTGCCAGCAGCTTAGCGTCCTTTAGGACAGGGAGCACTGAAGCTTTCTTT.

In this sample, this clonotype turned up a few times. The CDR3 nucleotides are TGCACCCGAGGGCAGGGTAATGGCTACACCTTC. This codes for CTRGQGNGYTF. The chain couples TRBV20-1 to TRBJ1-2, with TRBD1 as a possible D gene (5 bases). Germline V gene data show CDR1 as DFQATT and CDR2 as SNEGSKA (reference sequence). The CDR3 sequence is 11 residues long.

The chain links TRBV7-9 to TRBJ2-6, with D maybe TRBD1 (6 bases). Trimming shortened V by 3 bases and J by 0 bases, and 18 bases separated the two germline ends. CDR3 length: 19 amino acids. CDR1 is SEHNR and CDR2 is FQNEAQ in the germline V gene (reference sequence). The CDR3 is CASSLRTTGDYSGANVLTF. DNA for the CDR3: TGTGCCAGCAGCTTGCGGACGACAGGCGATTACTCTGGGGCCAACGTCCTGACTTTC.

This clonotype came up once. The chain is built from TRBV12-3 or TRBV12-4 and TRBJ1-1, with a weak D call TRBD1 (5 bases). Trimming stripped 3 bases from V and 3 bases from J, with 17 bases between. The CDR3 consists of 16 residues. CDR3 DNA sequence: TGTGCCAGCAGTTTTGGGGAAGGCAGGGTGGACACTGAAGCTTTCTTT. It is translated as CASSFGEGRVDTEAFF.

This clonotype has more than one count but fewer than ten. A junction boundary mismatches the germline segment, possibly from a read error. The chain combines TRBV10-3 with TRBJ2-7; 8 bases map to TRBD1. Germline CDR1 reads ENHRY; CDR2 reads SYGVKD. This CDR3 spans 14 amino acids. The CDR3 DNA reads TGTGCCATCAGTGGGAGGACAGGGTCCTCCGAGCAGTACTTC. It codes for CAISGRTGSSEQYF.

This clonotype was counted only a few times. This chain joins TRBV20-1 and TRBJ2-7; D remains ambiguous. The V gene lost 5 bases and the J gene lost 6 bases, with 11 bases spanning the gap. CDR1 is DFQATT and CDR2 is SNEGSKA in the germline V gene (reference sequence). The CDR3 extends over 11 amino acids. CDR3 sequence: CSALVASEQYF. The CDR3 DNA is TGCAGTGCTCTAGTAGCCAGCGAGCAGTACTTC.

The gene calls are TRBV12-3 or TRBV12-4 and TRBJ2-3; D might be TRBD2 (6 bases). This CDR3 is built from 14 residues. Trimming pared 1 base from V and 10 bases from J, leaving 15 bases between. CDR3 nucleotide sequence: TGTGCCAGCAGTTTAGGAAGCCGGGACTCTCCGCAGTATTTT. Protein sequence: CASSLGSRDSPQYF.

Notes on this clonotype: The germline gene is not matched at one end of the junction; a read error may be the cause. This sequence joins TRBV27 and TRBJ2-1; 8 bases agree with TRBD1. Per the germline V gene, CDR1 is MNHEY and CDR2 is SMNVEV (reference sequence). The CDR3 contains 14 residues. CDR3 coding DNA: TGTGCCAACAGTTCCCAGGGGGCTTGGAATGAGCAGTTCTTC. Amino acids: CANSSQGAWNEQFF.

The count of this clonotype is one. Compared with germline, one end of the junction differs, possibly owing to a read error. This sequence joins TRBV9 and TRBJ1-1; D is possibly TRBD1 (6 bases). From germline, CDR1 is SGDLS and CDR2 YYNGEE. This CDR3 region has 14 residues. The CDR3 sequence: CASNMGHDNTEVFF. The CDR3 DNA reads TGTGCCAGCAACATGGGACACGATAACACTGAAGTTTTCTTT.

The V and J genes are TRBV6-2 or TRBV6-3 and TRBJ2-2, with 12 bases matching TRBD2. Germline CDR1 reads MNHEY; CDR2 reads SVGEGT. The V and J ends lost 2 bases and 4 bases, in that order; junction bases with no gene match: 8. The length of the CDR3 is 18 residues. CDR3 residues: CASSYPRTSGNSTGELFF. CDR3 coding DNA: TGTGCCAGCAGTTACCCTAGGACTAGCGGGAATAGCACCGGGGAGCTGTTTTTT.

This clonotype came up a few times. V gene TRBV13 combines with J gene TRBJ1-5; the D is unclear. Germline V CDR1 and CDR2: PRHDT, FYEKMQ (reference sequence). Trimming removed 4 bases from V and 8 bases from J, with 9 bases in between. CDR3 length: 12 amino acids. Written as DNA, the CDR3 is TGTGCCAGCAGCTGGGGTCGGGAGCCCCAGCATTTT. Translating it yields CASSWGREPQHF. Based on the CDR3 plus reference TRBV13 and TRBJ1-5, the full variable domain is AAGVIQSPRHLIKEKRETATLKCYPIPRHDTVYWYQQGPGQDPQFLISFYEKMQSDKGSIPDRFSAQQFSDYHSELNMSSLELGDSALYFCASSWGREPQHFGDGTRLSIL.

The sample holds a few counts of this clonotype. CDR3: CASSPKLAGPSSYEQYF. The CDR3 region has the DNA TGTGCCAGCAGCCCGAAACTAGCGGGACCGAGCTCCTACGAGCAGTACTTC. The chain combines TRBV11-2 with TRBJ2-7; 10 nucleotides line up with TRBD2. The germline V gene encodes CDR1 SGHAT and CDR2 FQNNGV. The CDR3 sequence is 17 residues long. Germline trimming cut 5 bases from V and 0 bases from J; bases unmatched to any gene: 10.

The chain is built from TRBV20-1 and TRBJ1-1; no clear D. The CDR3 length is 11 residues. Germline V gives CDR1 DFQATT, CDR2 SNEGSKA (reference sequence). The V end was cut by 6 bases, the J end by 4 bases, with 9 bases between. The CDR3 here is CSAMTSTEAFF. CDR3 nucleotide sequence: TGCAGTGCGATGACGAGCACTGAAGCTTTCTTT.

Many counts were recorded for this clonotype. The J gene is TRBJ2-6, the V gene TRBV12-3 or TRBV12-4; D is ambiguous. The CDR3 spans 13 residues. Trimming cost V 7 bases and J 2 bases, with 6 bases left between them. The CDR3 DNA sequence: TGTGCCAGCATAGAGGCTGGGGCCAACGTCCTGACTTTC. It is translated as CASIEAGANVLTF.

This clonotype appeared many times. The V and J genes are TRBV29-1 and TRBJ2-7, with unresolved D. The CDR3 is 11 residues long. The germline V gene has CDR1 SQVTM and CDR2 ANQGSEA. V lost 6 bases and J lost 5, with 11 bases in between. The CDR3 sequence is CSVPIGNEQYF. The CDR3 DNA follows: TGCAGCGTGCCGATTGGGAACGAGCAGTACTTC.

The table lists this clonotype with a few counts. This chain uses TRBV20-1 with TRBJ1-5; D might be TRBD1 (5 bases). The CDR3 has 16 residues. Germline CDR1 and CDR2: DFQATT and SNEGSKA (reference sequence). Deletions cut 6 bases from V and 0 bases from J, with 18 bases between. This chain's CDR3 is CSAWDRRMYSNQPQHF. DNA of the CDR3: TGCAGTGCCTGGGACCGACGGATGTATAGCAATCAGCCCCAGCATTTT.

This clonotype was recorded a few times. The chain couples TRBV4-1 to TRBJ2-7, with D perhaps matching TRBD2 (7 bases). CDR3 length: 15 residues. Germline V gene sequence: CDR1 MGHRA, CDR2 YSYEKL. With 4 bases removed from V and 2 bases from J, the gap between germline ends came to 15 bases. In nucleotides, the CDR3 is TGCGCCAGCAGCCCGTCCGGGGGGCGGACCTACGAGCAGTACTTC. Protein product: CASSPSGGRTYEQYF.

The chain joins TRBV21-1 to TRBJ2-7; the table assigns TRBD2, which was not confirmed against the DNA. TRBV21-1 is a known pseudogene. The CDR3 totals 14 residues. In nucleotides, the CDR3 is TGTGCCAGCAGCAAAGTATCGGGAGGGTACGAGCAGTACTTC. Translating gives CASSKVSGGYEQYF.

The chain employs TRBV7-9 and TRBJ2-1; TRBD2 agrees at 12 bases. The germline CDR1 and CDR2 sequences are SEHNR and FQNEAQ (reference sequence). CDR3 size: 15 residues. The V gene end was trimmed by 6 bases and the J gene end by 8 bases; junction bases not matched to a gene: 8. The CDR3 DNA is TGTGCCAGCAGTTCTAGCGGGAGGGCCAACGATGAGCAGTTCTTC. It encodes CASSSSGRANDEQFF.

This clonotype was detected ten times or more. The rearrangement joins TRBV5-1 to TRBJ2-3, with 8 nucleotides matching TRBD2. This CDR3 is 15 amino acids long. Germline V CDR1 and CDR2: SGHRS, YFSETQ. The junction had 4 bases not matched to a gene; V was cut back by 4 bases and J by 0 bases. This chain's CDR3 is CASSRSGTSTDTQYF. CDR3 DNA: TGCGCCAGCAGCCGTAGCGGGACTAGCACAGATACGCAGTATTTT. Based on the CDR3 plus reference TRBV5-1 and TRBJ2-3, the full variable domain is KAGVTQTPRYLIKTRGQQVTLSCSPISGHRSVSWYQQTPGQGLQFLFEYFSETQRNKGNFPGRFSGRQFSNSRSEMNVSTLELGDSALYLCASSRSGTSTDTQYFGPGTRLTVL.